What follows are 20 T cell receptor beta chains derived from one specimen sequenced in a study of OX40 agonist ivuxolimab in advanced cancers. Repertoires were generated with immunoSEQ multiplex PCR, while TCRdb's copy carries only in-frame clones and drops some. The table shows roughly 90,000 clones, with approximately 94% occurring only once. Sequenced here: CD4+ or CD8+ T cells sorted from blood, sampled in a trial of the OX40 agonist ivuxolimab. All receptors come from an adult with an advanced solid tumor such as melanoma, head and neck, liver or kidney cancer.

The chain links TRBV27 to TRBJ2-3; TRBD2 aligns across 8 bases. With 6 bases clipped from V and 9 bases from J, the junction kept 17 bases outside the gene matches. Germline CDR1 reads MNHEY; CDR2 reads SMNVEV (reference sequence). The CDR3 length is 16 residues. Written as DNA, the CDR3 is TGTGCCAGCAGGGTACTAGGGACTAGGGGGGAAATGACGCAGTATTTT. This codes for CASRVLGTRGEMTQYF.

This chain joins TRBV4-1 and TRBJ2-1; D not resolved. CDR1 MGHRA and CDR2 YSYEKL come from the germline V gene. Trimming took 3 bases from V and 0 from J, leaving 6 bases between them. The CDR3 runs to 14 residues. The CDR3 here is CASSHDSSYNEQFF. The CDR3 DNA follows: TGCGCCAGCAGCCACGATAGCTCCTACAATGAGCAGTTCTTC.

The CDR3 region is CASGPGQGAVAFF. The CDR3 DNA reads as TGTGCCAGCGGACCGGGACAGGGGGCGGTGGCTTTCTTT. The V and J genes are TRBV27 and TRBJ1-1; 12 nucleotides agree with TRBD1. Losses at the gene ends were 8 bases for V and 11 bases for J; bases not matched to a gene: 9. CDR3 length: 13 amino acids. Per germline, CDR1 MNHEY and CDR2 SMNVEV (reference sequence).

This clone has only one observation. The V gene is TRBV11-2, the J gene TRBJ2-1; D remains ambiguous. Between the trimmed V and J ends, which lost 6 bases and 4 bases, there was a span of 1 base. CDR1 is SGHAT and CDR2 is FQNNGV in the germline V gene. The CDR3 covers 10 residues. The DNA of the CDR3 is TGTGCCAGCAGTTACAATGAGCAGTTCTTC. It encodes CASSYNEQFF.

CDR3 coding DNA: TGTGCCAGCAGTGGGCATCCCGGGGGGAATGAGCAGTTCTTC. Residues: CASSGHPGGNEQFF. The V gene is TRBV6-1, the J gene TRBJ2-1, with TRBD2 matching over 7 bases. Germline loops: CDR1 MNHNS, CDR2 SASEGT. J was trimmed by 7 bases and V by 4 bases; bases with no gene match: 7. The CDR3 runs to 14 residues.

This chain uses TRBV6-5 with TRBJ2-1; D call uncertain. CDR1 and CDR2 (germline): MNHEY, SVGAGI. Trimming took off 7 bases at V and 5 bases at J, with 9 bases between the two ends. The CDR3 is 12 residues long. The CDR3 loop reads CASKGGDNEQFF. Written as DNA, the CDR3 is TGTGCCAGCAAGGGCGGAGACAATGAGCAGTTCTTC.

This clone is a singleton in its sample. The genes are TRBV30 and TRBJ1-1, with D possibly matching TRBD1 (5 bases). Germline V gene data show CDR1 as GTSNPN and CDR2 as SVGIG (reference sequence). The V and J ends lost 4 bases and 5 bases respectively, with 17 bases between them. This CDR3 contains 14 residues. The CDR3: CAWIRQGLGTEAFF. The CDR3, as DNA: TGTGCCTGGATTCGTCAGGGCCTAGGGACTGAAGCTTTCTTT.

The V call is TRBV6-5, the J call TRBJ2-5, with D maybe TRBD1 (5 bases). The CDR3 contains 14 residues. Germline values: CDR1 MNHEY, CDR2 SVGAGI. Between the trimmed V and J ends, which lost 5 bases and 1 base, there was a span of 11 bases. The CDR3: CASSLQTGQETQYF. Here the CDR3 DNA reads TGTGCCAGCAGTCTCCAAACAGGCCAAGAGACCCAGTACTTC.

The chain joins TRBV7-2 to TRBJ1-1; D is uncertain. The V gene's germline CDR1 is SGHTA and CDR2 FQGNSA. Trimming took 1 base from V and 5 from J, leaving 17 bases between them. The CDR3 is 16 amino acids. Here the CDR3 reads CASSLVYLSGETEAFF. The CDR3 bases are TGTGCCAGCAGCTTAGTCTATCTAAGCGGGGAAACTGAAGCTTTCTTT.

V and J are TRBV7-8 and TRBJ2-7; D remains ambiguous. This CDR3 is built from 13 residues. Germline V gene lookup returns CDR1 SGHVS and CDR2 FQNEAQ. Trimming took 5 bases from V and 1 from J, leaving 9 bases between them. Here the CDR3 DNA reads TGTGCCAGCAGCCCGGAAAGGTCCTACGAGCAGTACTTC. Translated: CASSPERSYEQYF.

The chain combines TRBV29-1 with TRBJ2-3; TRBD2 matches 8 bases. The V and J ends lost 7 bases and 4 bases, in that order; junction bases with no gene match: 10. CDR3 length: 14 amino acids. CDR1 SQVTM and CDR2 ANQGSEA come from the germline V gene. The CDR3 region is CSGLAGPMADTQYF. CDR3 sequence (DNA): TGCAGCGGGCTAGCGGGCCCTATGGCAGATACGCAGTATTTT.

DNA of the CDR3: TGTGCCAGTAGTATAAGTCCGCGGGGACGCAATCAGCCCCAGCATTTT. The encoded protein is CASSISPRGRNQPQHF. The chain carries TRBV19 and TRBJ1-5; perhaps TRBD1 as D (5 bases). This CDR3 is built from 16 residues. The V end lost 2 bases, the J end lost 2 bases, and 13 bases lay between the germline ends. Germline V gene lookup returns CDR1 LNHDA and CDR2 SQIVND (reference sequence).

The chain carries TRBV5-4 and TRBJ2-4, with D uncertain. Between the trimmed V and J ends, which lost 2 bases and 0 bases, there was a span of 6 bases. This CDR3 has 14 amino acids. The germline V gene encodes CDR1 SGHNT and CDR2 YYREEE (reference sequence). The CDR3 DNA reads TGTGCCAGCAGCTTAAATACAGCCAAAAACATTCAGTACTTC. Amino acid sequence: CASSLNTAKNIQYF.

This chain connects TRBV11-2 to TRBJ2-7; 10 bases agree with TRBD1. Trimming at V came to 1 base and at J to 5 bases, leaving 5 bases not matched to a gene. Per the germline V gene, CDR1 is SGHAT and CDR2 is FQNNGV. The CDR3 has 15 residues. In DNA form, the CDR3 reads TGTGCCAGCAGCTTAGGGTCGGGACAGGGGAACGAGCAGTACTTC. Protein product: CASSLGSGQGNEQYF.

The chain has TRBV11-3 and TRBJ2-7; either TRBD1 or TRBD2 may fit D (5 bases each). V dropped 1 base and J dropped 2 bases, with 9 bases sitting between them. The length of the CDR3 is 14 residues. CDR1 is SGHNT and CDR2 is YENEEA in the germline V gene. CDR3 amino acids: CASSLGGVPYEQYF. The CDR3 DNA reads TGTGCCAGCAGCTTAGGAGGGGTACCCTACGAGCAGTACTTC.

The DNA for the CDR3 is TGTGCCAGCAGTGAAGGGGGAGGGCACAATGAGCAGTTCTTC. It encodes CASSEGGGHNEQFF. The chain carries TRBV2 and TRBJ2-1, with 7 bases identical to TRBD2. With V trimmed by 1 base and J by 5 bases, 2 bases remained unmatched. This CDR3 contains 14 residues. The germline V gene has CDR1 SNHLY and CDR2 FYNNEI.

The chain employs TRBV7-9 and TRBJ2-1; no clear D gene. This CDR3 has 11 residues. The ends were cut back, 3 bases at V and 5 bases at J, with 2 bases in the middle. CDR1 SEHNR and CDR2 FQNEAQ come from the germline V gene (reference sequence). The CDR3 is CASSFDNEQFF. As DNA, the CDR3 is TGTGCCAGCAGCTTTGACAATGAGCAGTTCTTC.

This clone came up once. Sequence at one end of the junction differs from germline and may be a read error. The J gene is TRBJ2-1, the V gene TRBV28; 7 nucleotides align to TRBD2. The CDR3 totals 16 residues. Germline V gene lookup returns CDR1 MDHEN and CDR2 SYDVKM. For the CDR3, the DNA is TGTGCCAGCACTTTATCTGGGGACGGGAGGCGAATAGAGCAGTTCTTC. Its translation is CASTLSGDGRRIEQFF.

The V gene is TRBV4-1, the J gene TRBJ1-6, with 9 bases fitting TRBD1. Trimming at V came to 0 bases and at J to 7 bases, leaving 7 bases not matched to a gene. Germline V gives CDR1 MGHRA, CDR2 YSYEKL. The CDR3 totals 17 residues. The CDR3 loop is CASSQDGTGLWNSPLHF. CDR3 bases: TGCGCCAGCAGCCAAGACGGGACAGGGTTATGGAATTCACCCCTCCACTTT.

The chain links TRBV13 to TRBJ1-1, with D possibly TRBD1 on 5 matching bases. The CDR3 covers 14 residues. V dropped 0 bases and J dropped 3 bases, with 8 bases sitting between them. The germline CDR1 and CDR2 sequences are PRHDT and FYEKMQ (reference sequence). In DNA form, the CDR3 reads TGTGCCAGCAGCTTAGGTCTGGGGGACACTGAAGCTTTCTTT. Translated, it gives CASSLGLGDTEAFF.